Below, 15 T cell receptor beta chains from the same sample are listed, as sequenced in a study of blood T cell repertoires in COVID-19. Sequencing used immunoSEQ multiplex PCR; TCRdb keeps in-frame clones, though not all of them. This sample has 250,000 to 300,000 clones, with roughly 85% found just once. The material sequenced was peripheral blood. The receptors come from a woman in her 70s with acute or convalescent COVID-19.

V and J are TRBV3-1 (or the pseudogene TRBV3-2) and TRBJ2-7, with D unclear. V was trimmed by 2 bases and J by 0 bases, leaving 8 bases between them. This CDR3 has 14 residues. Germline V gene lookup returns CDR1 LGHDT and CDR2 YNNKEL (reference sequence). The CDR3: CASSQKSVSYEQYF. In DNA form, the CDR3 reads TGTGCCAGCAGCCAAAAGAGTGTCTCCTACGAGCAGTACTTC.

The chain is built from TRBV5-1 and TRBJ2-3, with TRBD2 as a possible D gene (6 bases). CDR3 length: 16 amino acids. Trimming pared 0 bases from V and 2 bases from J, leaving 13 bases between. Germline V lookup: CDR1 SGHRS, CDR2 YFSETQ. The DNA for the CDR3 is TGCGCCAGCAGCTTGGCCCCCCCGGGGGTCACAGATACGCAGTATTTT. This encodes CASSLAPPGVTDTQYF.

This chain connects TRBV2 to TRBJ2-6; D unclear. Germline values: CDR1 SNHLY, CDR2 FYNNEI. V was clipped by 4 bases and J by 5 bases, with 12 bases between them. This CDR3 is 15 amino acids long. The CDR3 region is CASSALPRRANVLTF. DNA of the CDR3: TGTGCCAGCAGTGCCCTCCCCCGTAGGGCCAACGTCCTGACTTTC.

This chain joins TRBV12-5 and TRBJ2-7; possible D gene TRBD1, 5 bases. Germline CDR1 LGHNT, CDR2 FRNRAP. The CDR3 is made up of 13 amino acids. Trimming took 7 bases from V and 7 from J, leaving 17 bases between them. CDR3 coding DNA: TGTGCTAGTGCCCCATTAGGGCCAGGGGAGCAGTACTTC. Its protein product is CASAPLGPGEQYF.

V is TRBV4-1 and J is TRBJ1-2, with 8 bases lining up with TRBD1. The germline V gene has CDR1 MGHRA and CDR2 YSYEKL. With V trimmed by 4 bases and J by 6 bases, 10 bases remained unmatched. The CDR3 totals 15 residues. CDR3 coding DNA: TGCGCCAGCAGCCCGTACCGGGACAGGCAGGATGGCTACACCTTC. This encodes CASSPYRDRQDGYTF.

The CDR3 nucleotides read TGTGCCAGCCATTTGGGGGGGGACCCTTTGAACACTGAAGCTTTCTTT. Protein sequence: CASHLGGDPLNTEAFF. V and J are TRBV25-1 and TRBJ1-1, with D perhaps matching TRBD1 (5 bases). Trimming cost V 8 bases and J 0 bases, with 19 bases left between them. CDR3 length: 16 amino acids. In germline, CDR1 is MGHDK, CDR2 SYGVNS.

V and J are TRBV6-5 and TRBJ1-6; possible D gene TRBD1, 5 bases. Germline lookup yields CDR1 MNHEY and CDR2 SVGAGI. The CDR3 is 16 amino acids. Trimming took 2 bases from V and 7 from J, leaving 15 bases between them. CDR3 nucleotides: TGTGCCAGCAGTTACGCAAGGGGCGCCGAAAATTCACCCCTCCACTTT. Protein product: CASSYARGAENSPLHF.

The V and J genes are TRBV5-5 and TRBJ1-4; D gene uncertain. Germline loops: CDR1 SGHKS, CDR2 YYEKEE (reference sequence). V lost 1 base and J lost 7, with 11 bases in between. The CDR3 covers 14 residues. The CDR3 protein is CASSLQVLGEKLFF. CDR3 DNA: TGTGCCAGCAGCTTGCAGGTTCTCGGTGAAAAACTGTTTTTT.

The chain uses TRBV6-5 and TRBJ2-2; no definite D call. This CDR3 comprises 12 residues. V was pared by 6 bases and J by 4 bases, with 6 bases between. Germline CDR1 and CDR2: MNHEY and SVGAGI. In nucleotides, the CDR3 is TGTGCCAGCAGCGAGCGCACCGGGGAGCTGTTTTTT. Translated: CASSERTGELFF.

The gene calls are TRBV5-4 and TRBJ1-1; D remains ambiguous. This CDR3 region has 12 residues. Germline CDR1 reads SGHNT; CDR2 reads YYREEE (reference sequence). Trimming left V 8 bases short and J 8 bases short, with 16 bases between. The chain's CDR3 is CASSPNREEAFF. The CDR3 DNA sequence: TGTGCCAGTAGCCCCAACCGAGAAGAAGCTTTCTTT.

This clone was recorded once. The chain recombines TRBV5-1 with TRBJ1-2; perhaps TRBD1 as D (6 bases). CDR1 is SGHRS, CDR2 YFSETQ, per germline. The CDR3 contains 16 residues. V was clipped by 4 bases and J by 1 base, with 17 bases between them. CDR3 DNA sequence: TGCGCCAGCAGCCAGGGACACCCGCAAATTAACTATGGCTACACCTTC. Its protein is CASSQGHPQINYGYTF.

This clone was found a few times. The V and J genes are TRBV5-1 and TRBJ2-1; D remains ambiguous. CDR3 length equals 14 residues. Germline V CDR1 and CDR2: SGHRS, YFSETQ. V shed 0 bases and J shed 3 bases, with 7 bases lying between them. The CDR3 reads CASSLAGDYNEQFF. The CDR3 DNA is TGCGCCAGCAGCTTGGCAGGTGACTACAATGAGCAGTTCTTC.

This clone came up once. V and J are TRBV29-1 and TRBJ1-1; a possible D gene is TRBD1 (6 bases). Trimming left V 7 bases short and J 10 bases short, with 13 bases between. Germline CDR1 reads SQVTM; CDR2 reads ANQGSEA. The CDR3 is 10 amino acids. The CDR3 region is CSGKDSTAFF. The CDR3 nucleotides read TGCAGCGGCAAGGACAGCACAGCTTTCTTT.

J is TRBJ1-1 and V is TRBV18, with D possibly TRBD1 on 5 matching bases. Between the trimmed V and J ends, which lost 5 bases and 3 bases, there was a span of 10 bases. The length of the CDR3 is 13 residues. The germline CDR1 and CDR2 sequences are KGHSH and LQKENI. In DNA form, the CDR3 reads TGTGCCAGCTCAACCGGGGGGGACACTGAAGCTTTCTTT. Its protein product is CASSTGGDTEAFF.

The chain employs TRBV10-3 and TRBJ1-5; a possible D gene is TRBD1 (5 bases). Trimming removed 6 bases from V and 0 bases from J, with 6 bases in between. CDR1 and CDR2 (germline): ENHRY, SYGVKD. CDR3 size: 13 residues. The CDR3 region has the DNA TGTGCCATCAGCGACAGTAGCAATCAGCCCCAGCATTTT. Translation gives CAISDSSNQPQHF.